This T cell receptor beta chain was sequenced for a study of spatial heterogeneity in lung cancer (dated by TCRdb to between 2018 and 2021). Background on the whole study: More beta-chain than alpha-chain transcripts were consistently detected, likely reflecting higher beta-chain transcript abundance. At surgery, both alpha and beta chains were TCR-sequenced in 200 to 250 tumor regions, approximately 64 matched nontumor lung samples and around 50 PBMC samples. In non-small cell lung cancer, the study quantitatively compared TCR alpha and beta repertoires across several tumor regions, matched nontumor lung, and blood. A strong correlation was found between TCR transcript counts in tumor regions and a T cell transcriptional module score from matched bulk RNA-seq. In the raw uncorrected reads, each unique combination of TCR and UMI appeared on average more than ten times. TCR repertoire features were related to nonsynonymous mutation counts determined by whole-exome sequencing of tumor tissue.

The library was made by 5' RACE. These reads were obtained on a NextSeq 500. In the TCR library protocol, a unique molecular identifier was attached to each TCR cDNA molecule so that PCR and sequencing errors could be corrected. Concerning the study's data processing: TCR identification, UMI-based error correction and CDR3 extraction were all carried out with Decombinator tools. TCRs above a frequency of 2 per 1,000, corresponding to the top 1% of the tumor frequency distribution, were defined as expanded. Expanded tumor TCRs statistically deemed absent (corrected P<0.05) from at least one tumor region were classed as regional, and all other expanded tumor TCRs were classed as ubiquitous. Renyi diversity was computed with the R vegan package after each repertoire had been subsampled 100 times to 5,000 TCRs. To build CDR3 similarity networks, amino acid triplet string-kernel similarity was used, and CDR3s were connected when their pairwise similarity was above 0.82. TCRdb reran the public reads through fastp at Q25 and MiXCR, keeping productive beta chains. One record per CDR3 amino acid sequence lists the most common genes and DNA. These V and J calls originate from TCRdb's pipeline instead of the authors' own analysis. For this sample there are 9,900 or so distinct CDR3 sequences; about 8% appear just once. The top ten constitute about 19% of the sample.

Study-level results and caveats: A correlation was observed between the number of expanded intratumoral alpha and beta TCRs and the tumor nonsynonymous mutation count. Confirming at a functional level the hypothesis that regional TCRs recognize regional mutations was considered to require additional single-cell paired TCR alpha and beta sequencing. TCR-seq coverage of tumor T cells was estimated at only 7% to 8% for alpha chains and approximately 12% for beta chains. The count of ubiquitous expanded TCRs correlated with the count of ubiquitous nonsynonymous mutations, and the count of regional expanded TCRs correlated with the count of regional nonsynonymous mutations.

The time point label on this specimen signifies: sample taken at primary tumor resection. Samples were obtained from 70 to 85 patients with early-stage, untreated non-small cell lung cancer from the lung TRACERx cohort. For TCR sequencing, whole RNA was extracted from tumor and nontumor lung tissue, or from cryopreserved PBMC samples, and no cell sorting was done. Only patients with enough RNA available from two or more tumor regions were chosen for TCR sequencing. Tumor and adjacent nontumor lung specimens were reviewed by a lung pathologist before selection. This clonotype was counted between two and nine times. The specificity of this receptor is unknown. The record has no base qualities; no much larger clone is one base away. Including the terminal cysteine and phenylalanine, the CDR3 comprises 13 residues. Only the CDR3 DNA stays, 39 bases, in frame from base 1. After removal of 5 bases from V and 8 bases from J, the junction retains 8 bases not matched to a gene. Based on the germline V gene, the CDR1 and CDR2 sequences are SQVTM and ANQGSEA.

The receptor's source is a male donor with early-stage non-small cell lung cancer. Sequences were derived from lung tumor tissue, sampled at surgery. The rearrangement joined TRBV29-1 to TRBJ1-2; the central 10 bases match TRBD1. The CDR3 is CSVPRQGAWGYTF. The bases are TGCAGCGTTCCCCGACAGGGGGCTTGGGGCTACACCTTC.